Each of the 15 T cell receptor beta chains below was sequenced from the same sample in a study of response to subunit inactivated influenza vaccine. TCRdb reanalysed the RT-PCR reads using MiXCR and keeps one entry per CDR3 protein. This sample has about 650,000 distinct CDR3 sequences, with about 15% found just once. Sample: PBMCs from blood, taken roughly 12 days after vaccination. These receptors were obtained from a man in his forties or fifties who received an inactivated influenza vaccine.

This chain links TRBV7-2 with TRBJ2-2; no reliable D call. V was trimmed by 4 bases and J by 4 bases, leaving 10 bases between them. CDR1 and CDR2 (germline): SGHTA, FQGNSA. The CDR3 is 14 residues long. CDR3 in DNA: TGTGCCAGCAGCTCCCTTGAACGCACCGGGGAGCTGTTTTTT. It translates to CASSSLERTGELFF.

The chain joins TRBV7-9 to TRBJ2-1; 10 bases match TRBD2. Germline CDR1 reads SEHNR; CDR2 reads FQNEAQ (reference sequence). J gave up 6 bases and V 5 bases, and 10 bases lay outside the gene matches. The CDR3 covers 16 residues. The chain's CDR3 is CASSGLSGGRTNEQFF. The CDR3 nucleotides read TGTGCCAGCAGCGGGCTTAGCGGGGGGCGTACCAATGAGCAGTTCTTC.

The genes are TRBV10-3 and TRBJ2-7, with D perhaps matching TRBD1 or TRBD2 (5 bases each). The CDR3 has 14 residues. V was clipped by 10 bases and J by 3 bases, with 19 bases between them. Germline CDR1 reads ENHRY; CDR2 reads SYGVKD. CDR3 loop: CATSHMDTSYEQYF. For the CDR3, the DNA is TGTGCCACTAGCCATATGGACACAAGCTACGAGCAGTACTTC.

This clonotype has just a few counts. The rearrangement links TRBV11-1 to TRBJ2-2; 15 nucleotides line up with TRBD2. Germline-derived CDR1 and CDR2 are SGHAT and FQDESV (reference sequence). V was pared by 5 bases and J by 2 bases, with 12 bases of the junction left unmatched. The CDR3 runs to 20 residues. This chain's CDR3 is CASSPHRTSGRALNTGELFF. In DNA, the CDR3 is TGTGCCAGCAGCCCCCACCGGACTAGCGGGAGGGCCCTAAACACCGGGGAGCTGTTTTTT.

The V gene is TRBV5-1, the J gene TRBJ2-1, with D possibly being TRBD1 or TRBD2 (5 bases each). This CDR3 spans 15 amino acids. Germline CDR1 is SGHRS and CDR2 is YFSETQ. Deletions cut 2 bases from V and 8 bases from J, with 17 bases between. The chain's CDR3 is CASSFTGGRVDEQFF. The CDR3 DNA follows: TGCGCCAGCAGCTTCACAGGAGGTCGGGTCGATGAGCAGTTCTTC.

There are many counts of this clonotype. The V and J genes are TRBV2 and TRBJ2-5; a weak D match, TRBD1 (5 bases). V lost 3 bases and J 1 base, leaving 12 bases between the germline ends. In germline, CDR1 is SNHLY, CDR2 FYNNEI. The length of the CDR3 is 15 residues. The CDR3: CASSEGRWGQETQYF. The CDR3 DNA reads TGTGCCAGCAGTGAGGGGCGGTGGGGCCAAGAGACCCAGTACTTC. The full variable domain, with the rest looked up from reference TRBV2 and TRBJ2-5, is EPEVTQTPSHQVTQMGQEVILRCVPISNHLYFYWYRQILGQKVEFLVSFYNNEISEKSEIFDDQFSVERPDGSNFTLKIRSTKLEDSAMYFCASSEGRWGQETQYFGPGTRLLVL.

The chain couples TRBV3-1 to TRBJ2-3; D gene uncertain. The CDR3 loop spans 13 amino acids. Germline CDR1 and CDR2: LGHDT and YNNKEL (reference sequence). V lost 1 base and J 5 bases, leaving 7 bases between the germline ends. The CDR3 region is CASSQVEQDTQYF. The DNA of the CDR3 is TGTGCCAGCAGCCAAGTCGAGCAAGATACGCAGTATTTT.

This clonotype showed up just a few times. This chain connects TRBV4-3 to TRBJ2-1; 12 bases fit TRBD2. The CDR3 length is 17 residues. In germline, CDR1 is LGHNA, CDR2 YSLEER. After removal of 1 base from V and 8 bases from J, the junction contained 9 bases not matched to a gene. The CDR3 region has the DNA TGCGCCAGCAGCCAAGCAGTTGTGACTAGCGGGAGTGATGAGCAGTTCTTC. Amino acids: CASSQAVVTSGSDEQFF.

The CDR3 nucleotides are TGTGCCATCAACCCCGGACAGGGTAGTTACAATGAGCAGTTCTTC. Translation gives CAINPGQGSYNEQFF. This sequence joins TRBV10-3 and TRBJ2-1, with 8 nucleotides matching TRBD1. This CDR3 contains 15 residues. J lost 4 bases, V lost 7 bases, and 9 bases had no gene match. Germline V gene data show CDR1 as ENHRY and CDR2 as SYGVKD.

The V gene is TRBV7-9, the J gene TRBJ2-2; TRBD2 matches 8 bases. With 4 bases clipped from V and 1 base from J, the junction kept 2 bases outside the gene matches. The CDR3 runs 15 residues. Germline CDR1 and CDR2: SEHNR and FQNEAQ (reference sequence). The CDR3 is CASSSTSVNTGELFF. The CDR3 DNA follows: TGTGCCAGCAGCTCGACTAGCGTGAACACCGGGGAGCTGTTTTTT. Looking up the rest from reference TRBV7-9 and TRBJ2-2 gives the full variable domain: DTGVSQNPRHKITKRGQNVTFRCDPISEHNRLYWYRQTLGQGPEFLTYFQNEAQLEKSRLLSDRFSAERPKGSFSTLEIQRTEQGDSAMYLCASSSTSVNTGELFFGEGSRLTVL.

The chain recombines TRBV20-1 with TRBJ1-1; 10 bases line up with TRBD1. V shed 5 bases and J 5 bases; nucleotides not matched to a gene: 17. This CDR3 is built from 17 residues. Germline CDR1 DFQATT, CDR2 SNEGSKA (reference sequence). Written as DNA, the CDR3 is TGCAGTGCTCGAGGGGCGGGACAGGGGATGTCGTGGACTGAAGCTTTCTTT. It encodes CSARGAGQGMSWTEAFF.

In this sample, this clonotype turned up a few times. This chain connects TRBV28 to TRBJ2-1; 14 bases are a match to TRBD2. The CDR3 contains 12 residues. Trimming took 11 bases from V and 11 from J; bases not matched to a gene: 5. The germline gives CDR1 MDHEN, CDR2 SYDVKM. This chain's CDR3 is CASRTSGRKQFF. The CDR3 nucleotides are TGTGCCTCGCGGACTAGCGGGAGGAAGCAGTTCTTC.

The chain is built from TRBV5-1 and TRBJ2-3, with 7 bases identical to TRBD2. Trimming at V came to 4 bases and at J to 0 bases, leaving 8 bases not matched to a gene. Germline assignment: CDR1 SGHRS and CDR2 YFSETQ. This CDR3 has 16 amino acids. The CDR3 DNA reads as TGCGCCAGCAGCACCGGACCCGGGGGGAGCACAGATACGCAGTATTTT. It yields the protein CASSTGPGGSTDTQYF.

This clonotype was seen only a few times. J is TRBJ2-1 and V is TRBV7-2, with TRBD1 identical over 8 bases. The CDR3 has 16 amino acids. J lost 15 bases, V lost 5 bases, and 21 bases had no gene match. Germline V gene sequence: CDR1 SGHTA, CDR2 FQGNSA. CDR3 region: CASSTAGQGRLNSWFF. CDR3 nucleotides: TGTGCCAGCAGCACTGCCGGACAGGGACGTTTGAACAGTTGGTTCTTC.

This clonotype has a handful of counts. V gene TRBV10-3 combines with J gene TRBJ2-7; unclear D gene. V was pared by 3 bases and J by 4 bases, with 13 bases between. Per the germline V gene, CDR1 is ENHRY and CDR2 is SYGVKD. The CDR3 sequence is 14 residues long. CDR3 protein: CAISERLGGYEQYF. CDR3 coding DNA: TGTGCCATCAGTGAACGGCTCGGTGGTTACGAGCAGTACTTC.